This T cell receptor beta chain appears in the sequencing data of a study of shared clonotypes between healthy human individuals. The study used 100 million or so PBMCs per unsorted sample for genomic DNA. Germline lookup yields CDR1 MGHRA and CDR2 YSYEKL. This CDR3 has 16 amino acids. The V and J ends lost 1 base and 5 bases, in that order; junction bases with no gene match: 3. The data were produced by immunoSEQ multiplex PCR, yet TCRdb's version contains in-frame clones alone and is incomplete. The sample has some 530,000 clones; about 78% are singletons. The genes are TRBV4-1 and TRBJ2-7, with 15 bases fitting TRBD2. The receptor's source is a woman aged 40 to 49 in good health. Some clones in this sample may be carry-over from other donors' samples. What was sequenced was PBMCs. Here the CDR3 DNA reads TGCGCCAGCAGCCAAGGGACTAGCGGGAGGGCAGACGAGCAGTACTTC. Its translation is CASSQGTSGRADEQYF.